These 20 T cell receptor beta chains came from one sample sequenced in a study of T-cell memory formation after mild COVID-19. TCRdb used MiXCR to reprocess the 5' RACE reads, holding one entry per CDR3 protein. Of 250,000 to 300,000 distinct CDR3 sequences listed, 16% are singletons. The material sequenced was PBMCs or a T cell subset sorted from them (not recorded which). All receptors derive from a man aged 18 to 30 who had mild COVID-19 (a few samples of this study predate the infection). Cell type and time point are not known.

In this sample, this clonotype turned up many times. This chain joins TRBV11-2 and TRBJ2-1; D is perhaps TRBD2 (5 bases). Germline V lookup: CDR1 SGHAT, CDR2 FQNNGV. The germline V and J ends were trimmed by 1 base and 12 bases, with 7 bases remaining between them. The CDR3 contains 11 residues. The CDR3 nucleotides are TGTGCCAGCAGCTTAGTTAGCGTGCAGTTCTTC. Amino acid sequence: CASSLVSVQFF.

This chain connects TRBV5-8 to TRBJ2-3; 7 nucleotides align to TRBD1. The CDR3 consists of 12 residues. Looked up from germline, CDR1 is SGHTS and CDR2 is YDEGEE. Trimming cost V 4 bases and J 7 bases; bases outside gene matches: 3. The DNA of the CDR3 is TGTGCCAGCAGCCGGACAGGAAATACGCAGTATTTT. Its protein product is CASSRTGNTQYF. The full variable domain, completed using reference TRBV5-8 and TRBJ2-3, is EAGVTQSPTHLIKTRGQQATLRCSPISGHTSVYWYQQALGLGLQFLLWYDEGEERNRGNFPPRFSGRQFPNYSSELNVNALELEDSALYLCASSRTGNTQYFGPGTRLTVL.

This clonotype appeared a single time. The rearrangement uses TRBV2 and TRBJ1-1, with no clear D. Trimming pared 5 bases from V and 3 bases from J, leaving 13 bases between. The V gene's germline CDR1 is SNHLY and CDR2 FYNNEI. This CDR3 is built from 14 residues. CDR3 region: CASSRSPGDTEAFF. Here the CDR3 DNA reads TGTGCCAGCAGTCGTAGCCCTGGGGACACTGAAGCTTTCTTT.

A few counts support this clonotype. This chain uses TRBV5-5 with TRBJ2-1; D unresolved. Germline values: CDR1 SGHKS, CDR2 YYEKEE (reference sequence). The V and J ends lost 0 bases and 12 bases respectively, with 13 bases between them. The CDR3 consists of 13 residues. In DNA form, the CDR3 reads TGTGCCAGCAGCTTGGGTGACGGCCCAGGGCAGTTCTTC. The encoded protein is CASSLGDGPGQFF.

This clonotype was seen at least ten times. The chain combines TRBV24-1 with TRBJ2-3; TRBD1 agrees at 8 bases. The CDR3 runs to 14 residues. Losses at the gene ends were 4 bases for V and 4 bases for J; bases not matched to a gene: 3. CDR1 KGHDR and CDR2 SFDVKD come from the germline V gene. In DNA form, the CDR3 reads TGTGCCACCAGTGAAGCGACAGGGGCAGATACGCAGTATTTT. Translating gives CATSEATGADTQYF.

This clonotype was observed at least ten times. V gene TRBV27 combines with J gene TRBJ2-7; D is unclear. Germline values: CDR1 MNHEY, CDR2 SMNVEV (reference sequence). V lost 8 bases, J lost 2 bases, and 13 bases lay in between. This CDR3 is 13 amino acids long. The CDR3 DNA is TGTGCCAGCCGCCAGACGGAGACCTACGAGCAGTACTTC. Translation: CASRQTETYEQYF.

This clonotype has a handful of counts. J is TRBJ2-7 and V is TRBV5-1; 10 bases are shared with TRBD1. V lost 4 bases to trimming and J lost 3 bases; unmatched junction nucleotides: 4. The germline gives CDR1 SGHRS, CDR2 YFSETQ. CDR3 length equals 14 residues. The CDR3 protein is CASSPGQGIYEQYF. CDR3 coding DNA: TGCGCCAGCAGCCCGGGACAGGGGATCTACGAGCAGTACTTC.

This clonotype was detected only a few times. V usage is TRBV6-1 and J usage is TRBJ2-2; 8 nucleotides line up with TRBD1. This CDR3 contains 14 residues. J was trimmed by 7 bases and V by 5 bases; bases with no gene match: 6. Germline assignment: CDR1 MNHNS and CDR2 SASEGT. In DNA, the CDR3 is TGTGCCAGCAGTCCCGGACAGGGCTTCGGGGAGCTGTTTTTT. Protein product: CASSPGQGFGELFF.

The table lists this clonotype with a few counts. This chain connects TRBV7-2 to TRBJ2-2; the match to TRBD1 covers 8 bases. Germline V gene sequence: CDR1 SGHTA, CDR2 FQGNSA. The V and J ends lost 5 bases and 8 bases, in that order; junction bases with no gene match: 4. This CDR3 contains 13 residues. CDR3 region: CASSTRTGGELFF. CDR3 coding DNA: TGTGCCAGCAGCACGCGGACAGGGGGGGAGCTGTTTTTT.

This clonotype showed up many times. The rearrangement links TRBV11-1 to TRBJ1-1; 9 bases are shared with TRBD1. V shed 5 bases, J shed 6 bases, and the junction held 4 bases outside the gene matches. The CDR3 runs to 13 residues. Germline CDR1 is SGHAT and CDR2 is FQDESV (reference sequence). CDR3 amino acids: CASSRQGGAEAFF. CDR3 DNA: TGTGCCAGCAGCCGACAGGGGGGCGCTGAAGCTTTCTTT.

The CDR3 sequence: CASSWGETLHF. In nucleotides, the CDR3 is TGTGCCAGCAGTTGGGGGGAAACCCTCCACTTT. The V call is TRBV12-3 or TRBV12-4, the J call TRBJ1-6; possible D gene TRBD1, 5 bases. Trimming cost V 4 bases and J 14 bases, with 9 bases left between them. The CDR3 sequence is 11 residues long.

This rearrangement joins TRBV28 to TRBJ2-7; 9 positions match TRBD1. This CDR3 region has 17 residues. Germline V CDR1 and CDR2: MDHEN, SYDVKM. The ends lost 5 bases at V and 0 bases at J; junction bases unmatched: 11. The CDR3 here is CASSPPGQGFSSYEQYV. CDR3 sequence (DNA): TGTGCCAGCAGTCCTCCGGGACAGGGTTTTAGCTCCTACGAGCAGTACGTC.

The chain employs TRBV5-8 and TRBJ2-5; perhaps TRBD1 as D (6 bases). Trimming removed 1 base from V and 6 bases from J, with 16 bases in between. The germline CDR1 and CDR2 sequences are SGHTS and YDEGEE. This CDR3 has 15 amino acids. CDR3 DNA sequence: TGTGCCAGCAGCTTGCGTGGGGGCGAAGAAAAGACCCAGTACTTC. Translating gives CASSLRGGEEKTQYF. Complete variable domain (other parts from reference TRBV5-8 and TRBJ2-5): EAGVTQSPTHLIKTRGQQATLRCSPISGHTSVYWYQQALGLGLQFLLWYDEGEERNRGNFPPRFSGRQFPNYSSELNVNALELEDSALYLCASSLRGGEEKTQYFGPGTRLLVL.

This clonotype was recorded at least ten times. The chain has TRBV24-1 and TRBJ2-1; 9 bases agree with TRBD1. Germline V CDR1 and CDR2: KGHDR, SFDVKD. Trimming removed 1 base from V and 7 bases from J; junction bases left unmatched: 4. The CDR3 totals 15 residues. This CDR3 is CATSDLGTGTNEQFF. The CDR3 nucleotides are TGTGCCACCAGTGATTTAGGGACAGGGACTAATGAGCAGTTCTTC.

Only a few counts were recorded for this clonotype. The chain employs TRBV15 and TRBJ1-1; D is unresolved. The V gene's germline CDR1 is LNHNV and CDR2 YYDKDF (reference sequence). The CDR3 length is 14 residues. Trimming removed 5 bases at V and 0 bases at J, with 10 bases between. The CDR3: CATSPDIMNTEAFF. CDR3 sequence (DNA): TGTGCCACCAGCCCAGATATAATGAACACTGAAGCTTTCTTT.

This clonotype was observed a few times. The chain joins TRBV15 to TRBJ2-5, with 9 bases fitting TRBD2. V dropped 8 bases and J dropped 4; count of bases not matched to a gene: 8. The CDR3 extends over 14 amino acids. The V gene's germline CDR1 is LNHNV and CDR2 YYDKDF (reference sequence). CDR3 bases: TGTGCCACCGGAGGGGCTAGCGGGGCAGAGACCCAGTACTTC. Protein product: CATGGASGAETQYF.

The chain is built from TRBV7-2 and TRBJ2-5; 12 positions match TRBD2. Germline assignment: CDR1 SGHTA and CDR2 FQGNSA. Trimming removed 0 bases from V and 5 bases from J; junction bases left unmatched: 10. CDR3 length: 18 amino acids. CDR3 nucleotide sequence: TGTGCCAGCAGCTTAGCCCTAGCGGGGGGGCCGGCGGGGGAGACCCAGTACTTC. Translation: CASSLALAGGPAGETQYF.

This clonotype has only a few counts. The DNA for the CDR3 is TGTGCCAGCAGCCGACCGGACAGGGCCTGTCTTGGCTACACCTTC. It translates to CASSRPDRACLGYTF. V usage is TRBV7-9 and J usage is TRBJ1-2; 8 bases are a match to TRBD1. Germline V lookup: CDR1 SEHNR, CDR2 FQNEAQ (reference sequence). The CDR3 loop spans 15 amino acids. The ends lost 5 bases at V and 7 bases at J; junction bases unmatched: 12.

The chain is built from TRBV29-1 and TRBJ2-2; D is uncertain. Trimming removed 7 bases at V and 6 bases at J, with 9 bases between. This CDR3 has 11 residues. Looked up from germline, CDR1 is SQVTM and CDR2 is ANQGSEA. The CDR3 loop reads CSAWGSGELFF. CDR3 DNA: TGCAGCGCCTGGGGTTCCGGGGAGCTGTTTTTT.

The chain uses TRBV5-5 and TRBJ1-1; maybe TRBD1 (6 bases). Between the trimmed V and J ends, which lost 6 bases and 5 bases, there was a span of 17 bases. The CDR3 is 14 residues long. The germline CDR1 and CDR2 sequences are SGHKS and YYEKEE (reference sequence). CDR3 protein: CASTLDRYKTEAFF. CDR3 bases: TGTGCCAGCACCCTCGACAGGTATAAGACTGAAGCTTTCTTT.